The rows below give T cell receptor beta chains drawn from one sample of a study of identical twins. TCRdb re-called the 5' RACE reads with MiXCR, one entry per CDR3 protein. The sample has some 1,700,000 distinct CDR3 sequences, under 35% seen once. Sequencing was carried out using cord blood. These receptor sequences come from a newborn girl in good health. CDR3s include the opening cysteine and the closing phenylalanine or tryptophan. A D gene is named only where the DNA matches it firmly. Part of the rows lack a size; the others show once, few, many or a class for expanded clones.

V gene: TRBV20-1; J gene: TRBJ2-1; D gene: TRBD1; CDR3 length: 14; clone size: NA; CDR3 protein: CSARPGTGGYEQFF; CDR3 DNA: TGCAGTGCTAGACCTGGGACAGGGGGATACGAGCAGTTCTTC
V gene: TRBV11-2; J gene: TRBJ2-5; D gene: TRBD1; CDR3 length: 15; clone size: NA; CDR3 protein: CASSSWTGTEETQYF; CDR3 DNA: TGTGCCAGCAGCTCGTGGACAGGGACGGAGGAGACCCAGTACTTC
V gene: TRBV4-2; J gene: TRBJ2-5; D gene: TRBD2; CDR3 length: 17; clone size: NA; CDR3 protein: CASSQVGLAGPQETQYF; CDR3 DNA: TGTGCCAGCAGCCAAGTAGGACTAGCGGGGCCACAAGAGACCCAGTACTTC
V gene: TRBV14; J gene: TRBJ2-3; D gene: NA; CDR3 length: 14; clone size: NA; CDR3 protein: CASSQGVQGDTQYF; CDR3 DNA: TGTGCCAGCAGCCAAGGGGTTCAGGGAGATACGCAGTATTTT
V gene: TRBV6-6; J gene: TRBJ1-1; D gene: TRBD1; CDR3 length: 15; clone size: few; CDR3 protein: CASSYSSQGAAEAFF; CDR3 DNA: TGTGCCAGCAGTTACTCGAGCCAGGGGGCCGCTGAAGCTTTCTTT
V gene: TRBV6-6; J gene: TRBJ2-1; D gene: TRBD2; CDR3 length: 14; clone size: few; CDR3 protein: CASSYSGGANEQFF; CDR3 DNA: TGTGCCAGCAGCTATAGCGGGGGGGCTAATGAGCAGTTCTTC
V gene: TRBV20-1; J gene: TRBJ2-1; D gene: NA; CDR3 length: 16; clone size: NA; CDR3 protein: CSALPERSSSYNEQFF; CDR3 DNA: TGCAGTGCCCTCCCCGAGCGGTCGAGCTCCTACAATGAGCAGTTCTTC
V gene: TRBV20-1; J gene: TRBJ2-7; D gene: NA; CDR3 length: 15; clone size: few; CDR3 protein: CSAERRVESSYEQYF; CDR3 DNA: TGCAGTGCGGAGAGAAGGGTGGAATCCTCCTACGAGCAGTACTTC
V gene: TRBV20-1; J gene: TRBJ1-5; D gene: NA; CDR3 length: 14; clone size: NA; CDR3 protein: CSARSMGLGQPQHF; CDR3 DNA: TGCAGTGCTCGAAGTATGGGGTTGGGGCAGCCCCAGCATTTT
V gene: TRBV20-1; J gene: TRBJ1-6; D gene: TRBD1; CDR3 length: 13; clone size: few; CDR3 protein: CSGTGPLDSPLHF; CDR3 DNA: TGCAGCGGGACAGGGCCCCTCGATTCACCCCTCCACTTT
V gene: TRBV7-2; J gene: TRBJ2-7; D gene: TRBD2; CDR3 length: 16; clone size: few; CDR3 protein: CASSLVPTSGFYEQYF; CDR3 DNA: TGTGCCAGCAGCTTAGTACCGACTAGCGGGTTTTACGAGCAGTACTTC
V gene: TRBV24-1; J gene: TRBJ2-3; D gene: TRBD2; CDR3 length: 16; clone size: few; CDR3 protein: CATSDWGGTSTDTQYF; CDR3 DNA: TGTGCCACCAGTGATTGGGGGGGGACGAGCACAGATACGCAGTATTTT
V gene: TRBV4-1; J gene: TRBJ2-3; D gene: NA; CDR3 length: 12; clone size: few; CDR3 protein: CASSQPMGAQYF; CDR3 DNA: TGCGCCAGCAGCCAGCCCATGGGGGCGCAGTATTTT
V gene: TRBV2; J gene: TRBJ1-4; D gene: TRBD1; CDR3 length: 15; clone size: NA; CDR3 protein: CASSPQGGQNEKLFF; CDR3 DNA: TGTGCCAGCAGTCCACAGGGGGGGCAGAATGAAAAACTGTTTTTT
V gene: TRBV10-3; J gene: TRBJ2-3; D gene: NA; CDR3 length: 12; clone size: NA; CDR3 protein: CAIRHGTDTQYF; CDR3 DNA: TGTGCCATCCGACATGGCACAGATACGCAGTATTTT
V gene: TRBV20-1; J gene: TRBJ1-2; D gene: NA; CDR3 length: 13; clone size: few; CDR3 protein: CSARPAANYGYTF; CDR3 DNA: TGCAGTGCTAGACCCGCAGCTAACTATGGCTACACCTTC
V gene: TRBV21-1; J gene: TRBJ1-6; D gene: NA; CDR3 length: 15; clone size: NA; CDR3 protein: CASSNRGGYNSPLHF; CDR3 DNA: TGTGCCAGCAGCAACAGGGGAGGCTATAATTCACCCCTCCACTTT
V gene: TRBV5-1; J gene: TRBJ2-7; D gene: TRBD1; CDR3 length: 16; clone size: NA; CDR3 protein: CASSLVGQVSSYEQYF; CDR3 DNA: TGCGCCAGCAGCTTGGTCGGACAGGTGAGCTCCTACGAGCAGTACTTC
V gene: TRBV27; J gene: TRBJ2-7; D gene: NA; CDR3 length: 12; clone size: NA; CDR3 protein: CASRTLNNEQYF; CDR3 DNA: TGTGCCAGCAGGACTTTAAACAATGAGCAGTACTTC
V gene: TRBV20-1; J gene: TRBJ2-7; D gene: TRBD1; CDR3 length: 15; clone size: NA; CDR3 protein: CSARATTGDVYEQYF; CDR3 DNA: TGCAGTGCTAGAGCTACGACAGGGGACGTCTACGAGCAGTACTTC
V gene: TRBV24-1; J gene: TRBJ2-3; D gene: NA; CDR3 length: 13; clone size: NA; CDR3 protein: CATSEPDSDTQYF; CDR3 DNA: TGTGCCACCAGTGAGCCGGATTCAGATACGCAGTATTTT
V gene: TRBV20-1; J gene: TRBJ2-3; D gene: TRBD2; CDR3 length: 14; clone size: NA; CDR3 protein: CSARLAGAIDTQYF; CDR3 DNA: TGCAGTGCTAGACTAGCGGGAGCTATAGATACGCAGTATTTT
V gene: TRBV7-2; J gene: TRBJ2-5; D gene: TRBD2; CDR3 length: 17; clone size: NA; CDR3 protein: CASSLRAGTSGRDEQYF; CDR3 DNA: TGTGCCAGCAGCCTTAGGGCTGGGACTAGCGGGAGGGATGAGCAGTACTTC
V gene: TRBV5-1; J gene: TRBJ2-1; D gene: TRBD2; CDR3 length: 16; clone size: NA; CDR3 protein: CASSFQAGGIYNEQFF; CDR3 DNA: TGCGCCAGCAGCTTCCAAGCGGGGGGTATCTACAATGAGCAGTTCTTC
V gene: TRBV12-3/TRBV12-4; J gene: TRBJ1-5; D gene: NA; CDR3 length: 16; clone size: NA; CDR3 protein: CASTDRLTYSNQPQHF; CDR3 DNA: TGTGCCAGCACGGACCGTCTTACCTATAGCAATCAGCCCCAGCATTTT
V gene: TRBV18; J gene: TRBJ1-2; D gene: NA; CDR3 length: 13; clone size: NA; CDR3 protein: CASSPRTISGYTF; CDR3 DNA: TGTGCCAGCTCACCCCGGACAATCTCTGGCTACACCTTC
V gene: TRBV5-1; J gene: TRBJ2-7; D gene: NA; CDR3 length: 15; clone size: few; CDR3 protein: CASSLGRGPRTEQYF; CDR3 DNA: TGCGCCAGCAGCTTAGGGCGGGGGCCACGCACCGAGCAGTACTTC
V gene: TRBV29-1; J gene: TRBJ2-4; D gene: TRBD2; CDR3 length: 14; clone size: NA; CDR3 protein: CSVGLAGGYIEQYF; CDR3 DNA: TGCAGCGTTGGACTAGCGGGAGGGTACATTGAGCAGTACTTC
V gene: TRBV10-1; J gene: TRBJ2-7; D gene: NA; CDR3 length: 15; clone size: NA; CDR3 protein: CASSESGGRVHEQYF; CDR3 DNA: TGCGCCAGCAGTGAGTCGGGTGGCAGGGTGCACGAGCAGTACTTC
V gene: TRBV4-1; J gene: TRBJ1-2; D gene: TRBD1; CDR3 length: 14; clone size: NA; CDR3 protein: CASSHLTGTYGYTF; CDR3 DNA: TGCGCCAGCAGCCACCTGACAGGGACCTATGGCTACACCTTC
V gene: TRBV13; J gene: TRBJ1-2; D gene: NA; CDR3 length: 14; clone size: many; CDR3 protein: CASSVRSGYHGYTF; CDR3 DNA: TGTGCCAGCAGCGTCCGGTCAGGGTACCATGGCTACACCTTC
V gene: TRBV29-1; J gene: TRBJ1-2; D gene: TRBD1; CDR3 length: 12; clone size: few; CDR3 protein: CSVEGRGHGYTF; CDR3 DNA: TGCAGCGTTGAGGGCAGGGGGCATGGCTACACCTTC
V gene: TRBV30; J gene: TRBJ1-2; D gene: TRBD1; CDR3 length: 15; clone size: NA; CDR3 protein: CAWSVTTGGVYGYTF; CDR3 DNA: TGTGCCTGGAGTGTCACGACAGGGGGAGTCTATGGCTACACCTTC
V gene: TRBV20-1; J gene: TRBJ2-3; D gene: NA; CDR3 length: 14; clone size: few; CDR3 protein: CSASRGPRTDTQYF; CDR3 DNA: TGCAGTGCTAGCCGGGGGCCCCGCACAGATACGCAGTATTTT
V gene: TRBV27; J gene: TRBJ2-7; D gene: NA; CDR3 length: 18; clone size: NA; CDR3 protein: CASSFRRSNSESSYEQYF; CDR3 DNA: TGTGCCAGCAGTTTCCGGCGCAGTAACTCGGAAAGCTCCTACGAGCAGTACTTC
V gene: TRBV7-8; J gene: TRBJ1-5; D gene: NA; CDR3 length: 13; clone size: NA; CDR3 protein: CASSLSPMAPQHF; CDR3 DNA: TGTGCCAGCAGCTTATCTCCCATGGCGCCCCAGCATTTT
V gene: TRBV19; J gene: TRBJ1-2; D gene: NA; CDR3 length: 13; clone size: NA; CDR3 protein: CARRHRGGYGYTF; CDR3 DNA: TGTGCCAGACGCCATCGGGGGGGCTATGGCTACACCTTC
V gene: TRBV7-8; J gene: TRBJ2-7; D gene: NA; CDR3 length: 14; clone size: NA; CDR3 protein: CASSSRGLHYEQYF; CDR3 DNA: TGTGCCAGCAGCTCAAGGGGGTTGCACTACGAGCAGTACTTC
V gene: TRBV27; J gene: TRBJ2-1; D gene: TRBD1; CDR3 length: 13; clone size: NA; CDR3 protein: CASSFQGADEQFF; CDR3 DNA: TGTGCCAGCAGTTTTCAGGGGGCTGATGAGCAGTTCTTC
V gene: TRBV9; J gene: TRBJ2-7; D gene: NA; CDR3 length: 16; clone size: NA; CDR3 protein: CASTVTLGRSSYEQYF; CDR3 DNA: TGTGCCAGCACCGTAACCTTGGGACGGAGCTCCTACGAGCAGTACTTC
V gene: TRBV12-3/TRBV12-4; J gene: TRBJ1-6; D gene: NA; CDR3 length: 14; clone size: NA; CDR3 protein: CASSLEQGGSPPHF; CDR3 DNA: TGTGCCAGCAGTCTCGAACAGGGCGGTTCACCCCCCCACTTT
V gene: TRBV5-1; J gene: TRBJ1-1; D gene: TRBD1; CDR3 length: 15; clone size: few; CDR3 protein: CASSLSGTGTSEAFF; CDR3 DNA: TGCGCCAGCAGCTTGTCCGGGACAGGGACCTCTGAAGCTTTCTTT
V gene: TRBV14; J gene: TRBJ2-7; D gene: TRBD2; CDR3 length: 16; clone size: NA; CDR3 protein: CASSPTYRLAGYEQYF; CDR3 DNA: TGTGCCAGCAGCCCTACTTACAGACTAGCGGGGTACGAGCAGTACTTC
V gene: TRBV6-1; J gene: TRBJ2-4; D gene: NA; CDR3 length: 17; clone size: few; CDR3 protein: CASSEAPRAPTKNIQYF; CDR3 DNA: TGTGCCAGCAGTGAAGCGCCACGGGCTCCGACCAAAAACATTCAGTACTTC
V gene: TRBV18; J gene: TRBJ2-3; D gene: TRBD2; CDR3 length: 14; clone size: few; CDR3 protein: CASSPTGTSGTQYF; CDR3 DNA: TGTGCCAGCTCACCAACCGGGACTAGCGGTACGCAGTATTTT